What follows are 11 T cell receptor beta chains derived from one specimen sequenced in a study of CD8+ T cells in alopecia areata. This sample's treatment: oral pan-JAK inhibitor, 5-10 mg twice daily. Extracted from the samples, RNA was reverse transcribed into cDNA to serve as the sequencing template. Some clones are missing from TCRdb's copy, which holds only in-frame ones; the method was immunoSEQ multiplex PCR. The profile shows 200,000 or so clones, roughly two fifths of them singletons. Here the sequenced sample was CD4+ T cells sorted from blood, taken around week 30, from a patient treated with tofacitinib. The origin of the receptors is a human donor with alopecia areata.

This clone has a handful of counts. The chain employs TRBV5-1 and TRBJ2-3; 14 nucleotides line up with TRBD2. Per the germline V gene, CDR1 is SGHRS and CDR2 is YFSETQ. This CDR3 comprises 17 residues. J lost 2 bases, V lost 0 bases, and 2 bases had no gene match. The CDR3 bases are TGCGCCAGCAGCTTGGGGGGACTAGCGGGAGCCACAGATACGCAGTATTTT. Translated: CASSLGGLAGATDTQYF.

V and J are TRBV11-2 and TRBJ2-7; no definite D call. CDR3 length equals 12 residues. V shed 4 bases and J shed 4 bases, with 8 bases lying between them. Germline loops: CDR1 SGHAT, CDR2 FQNNGV. CDR3 residues: CASSSDLYEQYF. The CDR3 DNA sequence: TGTGCCAGCAGCTCGGATCTTTACGAGCAGTACTTC.

The rearrangement joins TRBV7-3 to TRBJ2-5; 10 nucleotides line up with TRBD2. This CDR3 has 16 amino acids. Germline trimming cut 1 base from V and 7 bases from J; bases unmatched to any gene: 9. Germline V lookup: CDR1 SGHTA, CDR2 FQGTGA. The CDR3 reads CASSLKPAGGPGTQYF. CDR3 nucleotides: TGTGCCAGCAGCTTAAAACCAGCGGGAGGGCCTGGGACCCAGTACTTC.

V is TRBV7-9 and J is TRBJ2-5; a possible D gene is TRBD2 (7 bases). Trimming took 2 bases from V and 4 from J, leaving 20 bases between them. The CDR3 runs 17 residues. Per germline, CDR1 SEHNR and CDR2 FQNEAQ (reference sequence). CDR3 sequence reads: CASSLIGGGRLRETQYF. The DNA of the CDR3 is TGTGCCAGCAGCTTAATCGGCGGGGGCCGACTCCGAGAGACCCAGTACTTC. Based on the CDR3 plus reference TRBV7-9 and TRBJ2-5, the full variable domain is DTGVSQNPRHKITKRGQNVTFRCDPISEHNRLYWYRQTLGQGPEFLTYFQNEAQLEKSRLLSDRFSAERPKGSFSTLEIQRTEQGDSAMYLCASSLIGGGRLRETQYFGPGTRLLVL.

This rearrangement joins TRBV11-1 to TRBJ2-5; D unresolved. The CDR3 length is 13 residues. The germline CDR1 and CDR2 sequences are SGHAT and FQDESV (reference sequence). V lost 5 bases to trimming and J lost 5 bases, with 12 bases between them. The CDR3 loop is CASSRGGDETQYF. CDR3 in DNA: TGTGCCAGCAGCCGAGGCGGTGACGAGACCCAGTACTTC.

With regard to this clone: This sample also contains other DNA sequences that code for the same CDR3. The rearrangement links TRBV18 to TRBJ1-4; 8 bases fit TRBD1. Germline V lookup: CDR1 KGHSH, CDR2 LQKENI. CDR3 length: 16 residues. J was trimmed by 1 base and V by 3 bases; bases with no gene match: 4. The CDR3 here is CASSPGTGGTNEKLFF. In DNA, the CDR3 is TGTGCCAGCTCACCGGGGACAGGAGGAACTAATGAAAAACTGTTTTTT.

This clone was counted a few times. This sequence joins TRBV7-6 and TRBJ2-2, with D possibly matching TRBD1 (5 bases). The CDR3 is made up of 15 amino acids. V lost 5 bases and J lost 1, with 11 bases in between. Germline CDR1 is SGHVS and CDR2 is FNYEAQ. CDR3 bases: TGTGCCAGCAGCCCTAGGGGCGGGAACACCGGGGAGCTGTTTTTT. It specifies CASSPRGGNTGELFF.

The chain employs TRBV7-2 and TRBJ1-2; tentative D call: TRBD1 (5 bases). The length of the CDR3 is 14 residues. Trimming cost V 5 bases and J 0 bases, with 10 bases left between them. Germline CDR1 reads SGHTA; CDR2 reads FQGNSA. The CDR3, as DNA: TGTGCCAGCAGCCCTAGACAGCCTAACTATGGCTACACCTTC. Amino acids: CASSPRQPNYGYTF. The whole variable domain, filled in from reference TRBV7-2 and TRBJ1-2, reads GAGVSQSPSNKVTEKGKDVELRCDPISGHTALYWYRQSLGQGLEFLIYFQGNSAPDKSGLPSDRFSAERTGGSVSTLTIQRTQQEDSAVYLCASSPRQPNYGYTFGSGTRLTVV.

The chain employs TRBV2 and TRBJ1-3, with a possible D match to TRBD1 (5 bases). V gave up 5 bases and J gave up 2 bases, with 10 bases separating them. Germline CDR1 SNHLY, CDR2 FYNNEI. The CDR3 covers 14 residues. CDR3 amino acids: CASSTGTAGNTIYF. CDR3 DNA: TGTGCCAGCAGTACCGGGACTGCTGGAAACACCATATATTTT. The full variable domain, with the rest looked up from reference TRBV2 and TRBJ1-3, is EPEVTQTPSHQVTQMGQEVILRCVPISNHLYFYWYRQILGQKVEFLVSFYNNEISEKSEIFDDQFSVERPDGSNFTLKIRSTKLEDSAMYFCASSTGTAGNTIYFGEGSWLTVV.

The V gene is TRBV6-5, the J gene TRBJ2-7, with D perhaps matching TRBD1 or TRBD2 (6 bases each). The germline V gene encodes CDR1 MNHEY and CDR2 SVGAGI. Trimming removed 5 bases from V and 4 bases from J, with 15 bases in between. The CDR3 contains 14 residues. The CDR3, as DNA: TGTGCCAGCAGTCGGGGGCAGGGAGGTTACGAGCAGTACTTC. Its protein is CASSRGQGGYEQYF.

The chain is built from TRBV29-1 and TRBJ1-5, with D possibly matching TRBD1 (5 bases). Trimming removed 4 bases from V and 2 bases from J, with 18 bases in between. The CDR3 loop spans 16 amino acids. The germline CDR1 and CDR2 sequences are SQVTM and ANQGSEA. The CDR3 DNA is TGCAGCGTTGCCGAGAACGGGGGTGGGGGCAATCAGCCCCAGCATTTT. Amino acid sequence: CSVAENGGGGNQPQHF.